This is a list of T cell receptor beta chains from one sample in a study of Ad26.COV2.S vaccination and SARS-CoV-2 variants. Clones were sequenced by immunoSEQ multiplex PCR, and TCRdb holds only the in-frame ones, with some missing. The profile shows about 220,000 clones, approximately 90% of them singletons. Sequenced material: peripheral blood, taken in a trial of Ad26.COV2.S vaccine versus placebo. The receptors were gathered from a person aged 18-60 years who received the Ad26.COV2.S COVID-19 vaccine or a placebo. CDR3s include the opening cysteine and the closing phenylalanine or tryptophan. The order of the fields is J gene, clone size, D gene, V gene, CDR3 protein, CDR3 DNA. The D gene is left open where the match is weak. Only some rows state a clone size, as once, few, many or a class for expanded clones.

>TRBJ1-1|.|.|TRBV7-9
CASSRMFTENTEAFF
TGTGCCAGCAGCCGAATGTTTACGGAAAACACTGAAGCTTTCTTT
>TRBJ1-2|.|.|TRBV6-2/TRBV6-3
CASSSTRDYGYTF
TGTGCCAGCAGTTCTACGAGAGACTATGGCTACACCTTC
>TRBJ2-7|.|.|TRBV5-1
CASSLVPGGGTYEQYF
TGCGCCAGCAGCTTGGTCCCCGGTGGGGGGACCTACGAGCAGTACTTC
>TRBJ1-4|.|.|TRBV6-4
CASSDPQGGFTNEKLFF
TGTGCCAGCAGTGACCCACAAGGGGGGTTCACTAATGAAAAACTGTTTTTT
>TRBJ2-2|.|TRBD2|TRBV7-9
CASSRSGGAPGELFF
TGTGCCAGCAGCCGTAGCGGGGGGGCCCCCGGGGAGCTGTTTTTT
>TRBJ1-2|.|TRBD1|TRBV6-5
CASSYLDRTSGYTF
TGTGCCAGCAGTTATTTGGACAGGACCTCGGGCTACACCTTC
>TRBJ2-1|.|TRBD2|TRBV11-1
CASSLTSGNEQFF
TGTGCCAGCAGCTTGACTAGCGGCAATGAGCAGTTCTTC
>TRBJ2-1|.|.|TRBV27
CASSSRDSNNEQFF
TGTGCCAGCAGTTCCCGGGACTCCAACAATGAGCAGTTCTTC
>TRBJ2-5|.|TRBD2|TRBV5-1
CASSVGTSGETQYF
TGCGCCAGCAGCGTCGGGACTAGCGGAGAGACCCAGTACTTC
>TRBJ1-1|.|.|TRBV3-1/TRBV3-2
CASSQDGRVGTEAFF
TGTGCCAGCAGCCAAGATGGCCGGGTTGGGACTGAAGCTTTCTTT
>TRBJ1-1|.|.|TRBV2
CASSWTVLNTEAFF
TGTGCCAGCAGTTGGACTGTTTTGAACACTGAAGCTTTCTTT
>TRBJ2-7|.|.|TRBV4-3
CASSQATGPHEQYF
TGCGCCAGCAGCCAAGCTACAGGGCCCCACGAGCAGTACTTC
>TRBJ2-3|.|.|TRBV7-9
CASSGRGGKATDTQYF
TGTGCCAGCAGCGGCCGAGGGGGGAAAGCGACAGATACGCAGTATTTT
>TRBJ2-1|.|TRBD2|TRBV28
CASKTSGTHNEQFF
TGTGCCAGCAAAACTAGCGGGACTCACAATGAGCAGTTCTTC
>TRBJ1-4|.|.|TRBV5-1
CASSLDRTNEKLFF
TGCGCCAGCAGCTTGGACAGGACTAATGAAAAACTGTTTTTT
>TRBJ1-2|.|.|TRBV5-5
CASSLARQGSQRYTF
TGTGCCAGCAGCTTGGCCAGGCAGGGGAGTCAGCGCTACACCTTC
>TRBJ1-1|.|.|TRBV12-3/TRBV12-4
CASAGQLNTEAFF
TGTGCCAGCGCCGGACAGCTGAACACTGAAGCTTTCTTT
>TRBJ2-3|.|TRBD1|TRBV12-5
CASAPGGVREDTQYF
TGTGCTAGTGCTCCAGGGGGCGTCCGGGAAGATACGCAGTATTTT
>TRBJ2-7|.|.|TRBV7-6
CASSSFTGPDYEQYF
TGTGCCAGCAGCTCTTTTACCGGGCCGGATTACGAGCAGTACTTC
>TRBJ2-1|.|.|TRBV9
CASSVEWVANEQFF
TGTGCCAGCAGCGTAGAGTGGGTAGCGAATGAGCAGTTCTTC
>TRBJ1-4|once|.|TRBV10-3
CAKTIGGGEKLFF
TGTGCCAAGACGATAGGTGGGGGTGAAAAACTGTTTTTT
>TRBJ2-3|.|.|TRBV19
CASSPPPGENTDTQYF
TGTGCCAGTAGTCCCCCACCTGGAGAGAACACAGATACGCAGTATTTT
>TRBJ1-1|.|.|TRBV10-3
CAISPRRTEAFF
TGTGCCATCAGTCCCAGGCGAACTGAAGCTTTCTTT